This TCR beta chain stems from a study of cytomegalovirus exposure and HLA in healthy donors. The V segment lost 0 bases and the J segment 6 bases; nucleotides outside the gene matches: 4. CDR3 size: 15 residues. The germline V gene has CDR1 SGHRS and CDR2 YFSETQ. 13 Jbeta primers and 60 Vbeta primers were used for the PCR. Profiling relied on immunoSEQ multiplex PCR, and the TCRdb table lists in-frame clones only, not all of them. Seen here are roughly 150,000 clones, 65% to 80% observed once, and the top ten hold about an eighth. Sequenced: PBMCs. The sequence derives from a man aged 40-49 years in good health and CMV-seropositive. The chain joins TRBV5-1 to TRBJ2-4; 9 bases are a match to TRBD2. CDR3 amino acids: CASSLDGGGANIQYF. CDR3 coding DNA: TGCGCCAGCAGCTTGGATGGCGGGGGGGCAAACATTCAGTACTTC.